Each of the 4 T cell receptor beta chains below was sequenced from the same sample in a study of T cells in Graves' hyperthyroidism and ophthalmopathy. Amplification yielded TCR beta CDR3 regions, with RNA transcripts as the source. Researchers ran a first-round RT-PCR on the TCR CDR3 using the HTBI primer set. TCRdb independently ran MiXCR on the multiplex PCR reads; one entry per CDR3 protein. The sample contains 660,000 or so distinct CDR3 sequences, 45% of which appear only once. Sequenced material: peripheral blood or thyroid tissue (not recorded which). Source of these receptors: an adult man with Graves' disease, either hyperthyroidism or ophthalmopathy (not recorded which).

Note on this clonotype: Likely a read error: the CDR3 ends without its conserved phenylalanine or tryptophan. The limits of the CDR3 on the DNA are not certain, so only TCRdb's listed CDR3 is given. The chain combines TRBV25-1 with TRBJ1-4; the DNA was not compared with TRBD1, the D call given in the table. The CDR3 spans 11 amino acids, including both terminal residues. Germline values: CDR1 MGHDK, CDR2 SYGVNS. The CDR3: CASSGMSGQGV.

The chain is built from TRBV6-1 and TRBJ1-2, with D maybe TRBD1 (6 bases). Germline loops: CDR1 MNHNS, CDR2 SASEGT. The CDR3 contains 12 residues. V lost 6 bases and J lost 7, with 12 bases in between. The CDR3 region has the DNA TGTGCCAGCAGAACAGGGTTAACTGGCTACACCTTC. This gives the protein CASRTGLTGYTF.

Only a few counts were recorded for this clonotype. The chain has TRBV6-1 and TRBJ2-2, with no clear D. Trimming pared 5 bases from V and 2 bases from J, leaving 9 bases between. The germline V gene has CDR1 MNHNS and CDR2 SASEGT. The length of the CDR3 is 14 residues. CDR3 nucleotides: TGTGCCAGCAGTTACGGGCGTAACACCGGGGAGCTGTTTTTT. Translation gives CASSYGRNTGELFF.

This clonotype has more than one count but fewer than ten. The chain combines TRBV2 with TRBJ1-3; TRBD1 is a possible D gene (6 bases). This CDR3 spans 16 amino acids. CDR1 is SNHLY and CDR2 is FYNNEI in the germline V gene. The V end was cut by 6 bases, the J end by 0 bases, with 15 bases between. The DNA for the CDR3 is TGTGCCAGCAGCGGAACCAACAGGGTCTCTGGAAACACCATATATTTT. Translating gives CASSGTNRVSGNTIYF.